These 3 T cell receptor beta chains came from one sample sequenced in a study of persistence of HIV-infected CD4 T cells. Anti-CD3/anti-CD28 beads served as a nonspecific positive control stimulus. Sorting of responding CD4+ T cells relied on upregulated CD40 ligand together with CD69. This was the immunoSEQ version 4 assay in survey mode. TCRdb keeps only in-frame clones here, not all; method: immunoSEQ multiplex PCR. Here the sample spans around 45,000 clones, more than 85% being singletons. Their cognate antigens are unknown. Sequencing used CD4+ T cells sorted from PBMCs after roughly 18-hour stimulation, obtained from a patient who received antiretroviral therapy. All receptors come from an adult man with HIV who was CMV-seropositive.

This clone was found a few times. The V gene is TRBV6-1, the J gene TRBJ2-7; D gene uncertain. The CDR3 consists of 11 residues. The V end lost 2 bases, the J end lost 7 bases, and 6 bases lay between the germline ends. Germline V gives CDR1 MNHNS, CDR2 SASEGT. Here the CDR3 reads CASSEPREQYF. The CDR3 DNA reads as TGTGCCAGCAGTGAACCTCGGGAGCAGTACTTC.

This clone appeared once. The rearrangement joins TRBV12-2 to TRBJ1-6; the table names TRBD1, a call not compared with the DNA. TRBV12-2 is flagged as a pseudogene. The length of the CDR3 is 15 residues. The CDR3 region has the DNA TGTGCAAGTCGCCAGGACAGGAAGGATAATTCACCCCTCCACTTT. Amino acid sequence: CASRQDRKDNSPLHF.

The CDR3 sequence: CASPGPGALDTQYF. Here the CDR3 DNA reads TGTGCCAGCCCAGGGCCAGGGGCCTTAGATACGCAGTATTTT. The chain uses TRBV21-1 and TRBJ2-3; the D call of TRBD1 is as the table states it, not checked on the DNA. TRBV21-1 is a known pseudogene. The CDR3 consists of 14 residues.